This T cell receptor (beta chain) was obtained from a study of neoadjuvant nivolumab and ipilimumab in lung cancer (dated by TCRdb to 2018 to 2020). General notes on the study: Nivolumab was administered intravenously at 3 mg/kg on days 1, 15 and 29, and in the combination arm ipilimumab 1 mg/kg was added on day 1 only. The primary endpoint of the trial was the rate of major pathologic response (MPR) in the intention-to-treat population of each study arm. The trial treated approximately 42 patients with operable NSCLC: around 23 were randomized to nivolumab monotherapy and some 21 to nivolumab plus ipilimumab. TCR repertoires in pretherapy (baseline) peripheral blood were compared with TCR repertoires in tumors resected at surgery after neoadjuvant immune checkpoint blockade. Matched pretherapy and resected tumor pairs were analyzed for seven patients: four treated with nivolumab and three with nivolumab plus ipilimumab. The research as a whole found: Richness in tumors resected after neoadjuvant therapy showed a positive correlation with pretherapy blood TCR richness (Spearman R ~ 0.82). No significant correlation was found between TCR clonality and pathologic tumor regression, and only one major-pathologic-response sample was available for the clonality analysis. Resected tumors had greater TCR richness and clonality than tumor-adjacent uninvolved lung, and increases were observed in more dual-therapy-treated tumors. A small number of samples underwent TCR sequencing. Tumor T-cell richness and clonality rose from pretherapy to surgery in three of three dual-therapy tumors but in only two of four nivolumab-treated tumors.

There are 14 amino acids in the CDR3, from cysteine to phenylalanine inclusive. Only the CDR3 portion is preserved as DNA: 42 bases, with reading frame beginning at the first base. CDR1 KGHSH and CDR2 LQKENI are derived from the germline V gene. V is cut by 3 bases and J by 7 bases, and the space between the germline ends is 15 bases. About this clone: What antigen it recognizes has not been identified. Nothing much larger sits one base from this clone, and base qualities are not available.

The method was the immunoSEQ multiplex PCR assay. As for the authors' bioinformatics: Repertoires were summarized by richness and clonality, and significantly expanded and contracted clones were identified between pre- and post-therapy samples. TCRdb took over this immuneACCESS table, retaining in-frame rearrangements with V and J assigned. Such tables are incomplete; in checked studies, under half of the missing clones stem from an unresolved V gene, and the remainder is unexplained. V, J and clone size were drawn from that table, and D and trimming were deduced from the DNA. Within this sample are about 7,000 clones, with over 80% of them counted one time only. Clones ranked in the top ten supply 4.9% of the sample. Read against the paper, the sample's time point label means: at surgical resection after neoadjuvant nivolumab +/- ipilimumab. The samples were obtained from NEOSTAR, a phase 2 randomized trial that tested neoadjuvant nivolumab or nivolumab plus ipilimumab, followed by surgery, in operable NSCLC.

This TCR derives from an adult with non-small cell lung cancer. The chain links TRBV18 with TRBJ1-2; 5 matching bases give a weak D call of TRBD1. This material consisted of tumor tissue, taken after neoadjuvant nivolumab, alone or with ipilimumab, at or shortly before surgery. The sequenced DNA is TGTGCCAGCTCACCCGGGGCCGGAACGTTTGGCTACACCTTC. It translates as CASSPGAGTFGYTF. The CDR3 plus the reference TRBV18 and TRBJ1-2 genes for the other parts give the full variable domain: NAGVMQNPRHLVRRRGQEARLRCSPMKGHSHVYWYRQLPEEGLKFMVYLQKENIIDESGMPKERFSAEFPKEGPSILRIQQVVRGDSAAYFCASSPGAGTFGYTFGSGTRLTVV.